What follows are 9 T cell receptor beta chains derived from one specimen sequenced in a study of blood T cell repertoires in COVID-19. Data came from immunoSEQ multiplex PCR; TCRdb stores just in-frame clones and leaves some out. This sample has approximately 300,000 clones, with around 83% found just once. Sequenced input: peripheral blood. The receptors shown here come from a woman in her forties or fifties with acute or convalescent COVID-19.

V and J are TRBV24-1 and TRBJ2-3, with no clear D. Germline V lookup: CDR1 KGHDR, CDR2 SFDVKD. Trimming stripped 7 bases from V and 5 bases from J, with 9 bases between. The CDR3 consists of 12 residues. The CDR3 region is CATRDGLDTQYF. The CDR3 DNA reads as TGTGCCACCAGAGACGGGTTAGATACGCAGTATTTT.

The chain combines TRBV7-9 with TRBJ2-3, with TRBD2 matching 11 bases. The CDR3 sequence is 12 residues long. Trimming took 8 bases from V and 6 from J; bases not matched to a gene: 1. The germline V gene has CDR1 SEHNR and CDR2 FQNEAQ (reference sequence). CDR3 loop: CASGTSGDTQYF. The CDR3, as DNA: TGTGCCAGCGGGACTAGCGGTGATACGCAGTATTTT.

The V call is TRBV30, the J call TRBJ2-5; D might be TRBD1 (6 bases). The ends were cut back, 0 bases at V and 1 base at J, with 9 bases in the middle. Germline assignment: CDR1 GTSNPN and CDR2 SVGIG (reference sequence). This CDR3 is built from 14 residues. This CDR3 reads CAWSVQGVQETQYF. The CDR3 nucleotides are TGTGCCTGGAGTGTACAGGGCGTCCAAGAGACCCAGTACTTC.

The chain recombines TRBV6-5 with TRBJ1-1; D unresolved. This CDR3 region has 12 residues. V shed 6 bases and J shed 5 bases, with 10 bases lying between them. The germline V gene has CDR1 MNHEY and CDR2 SVGAGI. CDR3 in DNA: TGTGCCAGCAGCAGAGGGAGGACTGAAGCTTTCTTT. This translates into CASSRGRTEAFF.

There are a few counts of this clone. The rearrangement uses TRBV7-2 and TRBJ1-6; 8 bases align to TRBD1. This CDR3 is 16 amino acids long. The germline CDR1 and CDR2 sequences are SGHTA and FQGNSA. Trimming cost V 1 base and J 7 bases; bases outside gene matches: 6. The CDR3 DNA is TGTGCCAGCAGCTTAGGGTCCTACAGGGGGAATTCACCCCTCCACTTT. This sequence encodes CASSLGSYRGNSPLHF.

V and J are TRBV13 and TRBJ1-1, with unresolved D. This CDR3 has 13 amino acids. Trimming shortened V by 0 bases and J by 3 bases, and 5 bases separated the two germline ends. Germline V gives CDR1 PRHDT, CDR2 FYEKMQ (reference sequence). The CDR3 DNA follows: TGTGCCAGCAGCTTAGGGGCGGACACTGAAGCTTTCTTT. Protein sequence: CASSLGADTEAFF. The whole variable domain, filled in from reference TRBV13 and TRBJ1-1, reads AAGVIQSPRHLIKEKRETATLKCYPIPRHDTVYWYQQGPGQDPQFLISFYEKMQSDKGSIPDRFSAQQFSDYHSELNMSSLELGDSALYFCASSLGADTEAFFGQGTRLTVV.

The chain carries TRBV5-1 and TRBJ1-1, with D possibly TRBD1 on 5 matching bases. This CDR3 contains 14 residues. Germline CDR1 is SGHRS and CDR2 is YFSETQ. The ends were cut back, 2 bases at V and 2 bases at J, with 10 bases in the middle. CDR3 sequence: CASSLAGSNTEAFF. The CDR3 bases are TGCGCCAGCAGCTTAGCAGGGTCCAACACTGAAGCTTTCTTT.

The chain carries TRBV6-4 and TRBJ2-1, with unresolved D. This CDR3 has 13 residues. Per the germline V gene, CDR1 is MRHNA and CDR2 is SNTAGT. Deletions cut 6 bases from V and 5 bases from J, with 11 bases between. The CDR3 loop is CASRATSHNEQFF. The CDR3 bases are TGTGCCAGCAGGGCAACCTCTCACAATGAGCAGTTCTTC.

The chain recombines TRBV6-5 with TRBJ1-1; D not certain. V lost 6 bases to trimming and J lost 10 bases, with 18 bases between them. CDR1 and CDR2 (germline): MNHEY, SVGAGI. The CDR3 contains 13 residues. This CDR3 is CASSPGGRLSAFF. In nucleotides, the CDR3 is TGTGCCAGCAGCCCGGGAGGGAGGCTATCAGCTTTCTTT.